The present T cell receptor (beta chain) was sequenced within a study of cytomegalovirus exposure and HLA in healthy donors. Study at large: Earlier, some 170 million T cells were analyzed, and more than 100 million unique TCR beta sequences were found among them.

Notes on the study in general: Most TCR sequences were uncommon, yet certain public TCRs appeared in many donors. Indistinguishability led to the exclusion of some V segments, TRBV6-2 and TRBV6-3 included.

A single count supports this clone. Its antigen is currently unknown. The CDR3 consists of 15 residues. Germline CDR1 reads SGDLS; CDR2 reads YYNGEE. Losses at the gene ends were 0 bases for V and 4 bases for J; bases not matched to a gene: 4. The PCR ran on 60 Vbeta and 13 Jbeta primers. Using immunoSEQ multiplex PCR, the repertoire was profiled, and TCRdb retains in-frame clones only, with some absent. The table has under 200,000 clones, around 80% seen once; the top ten hold about 2%. The J gene is TRBJ2-5, the V gene TRBV9; 9 positions agree with TRBD1. The receptor's source is a woman under 40 in good health and CMV-seropositive. Sequencing used PBMCs. Here the CDR3 DNA reads TGTGCCAGCAGCGTAGCGCCGACAGGGGGAGAGACCCAGTACTTC. Protein sequence: CASSVAPTGGETQYF.